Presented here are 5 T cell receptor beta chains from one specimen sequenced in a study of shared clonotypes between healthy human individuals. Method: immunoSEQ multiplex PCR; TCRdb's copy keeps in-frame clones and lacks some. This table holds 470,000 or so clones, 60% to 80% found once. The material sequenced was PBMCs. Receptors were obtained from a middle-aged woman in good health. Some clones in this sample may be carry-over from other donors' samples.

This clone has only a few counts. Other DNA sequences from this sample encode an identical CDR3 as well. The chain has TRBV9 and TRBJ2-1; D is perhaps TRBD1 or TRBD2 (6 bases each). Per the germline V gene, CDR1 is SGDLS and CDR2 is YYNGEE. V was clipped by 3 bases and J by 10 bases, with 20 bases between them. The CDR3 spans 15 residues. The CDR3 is CASSAGGAPGREQFF. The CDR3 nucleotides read TGTGCCAGCAGCGCCGGGGGCGCGCCTGGGAGGGAGCAGTTCTTC.

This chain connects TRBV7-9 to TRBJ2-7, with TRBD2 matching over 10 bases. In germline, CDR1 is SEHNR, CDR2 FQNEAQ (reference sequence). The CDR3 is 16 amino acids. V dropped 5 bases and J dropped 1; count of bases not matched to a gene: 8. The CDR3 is CASSPEISGRSYEQYF. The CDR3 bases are TGTGCCAGCAGCCCAGAAATTAGCGGGAGGTCCTACGAGCAGTACTTC. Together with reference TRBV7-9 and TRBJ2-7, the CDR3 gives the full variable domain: DTGVSQNPRHKITKRGQNVTFRCDPISEHNRLYWYRQTLGQGPEFLTYFQNEAQLEKSRLLSDRFSAERPKGSFSTLEIQRTEQGDSAMYLCASSPEISGRSYEQYFGPGTRLTVT.

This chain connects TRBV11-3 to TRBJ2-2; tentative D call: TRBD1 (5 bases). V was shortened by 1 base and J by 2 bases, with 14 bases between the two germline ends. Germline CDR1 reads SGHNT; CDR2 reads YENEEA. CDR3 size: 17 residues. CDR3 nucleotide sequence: TGTGCCAGCAGCTTAGGGTCGGCGACAGTAAACACCGGGGAGCTGTTTTTT. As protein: CASSLGSATVNTGELFF.

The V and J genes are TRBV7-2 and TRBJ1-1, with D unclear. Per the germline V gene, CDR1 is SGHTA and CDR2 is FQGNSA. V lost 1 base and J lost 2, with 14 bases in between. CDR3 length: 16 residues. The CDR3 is CASSLDPLSSNTEAFF. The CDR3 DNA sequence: TGTGCCAGCAGCTTAGACCCCCTCAGCTCAAACACTGAAGCTTTCTTT.

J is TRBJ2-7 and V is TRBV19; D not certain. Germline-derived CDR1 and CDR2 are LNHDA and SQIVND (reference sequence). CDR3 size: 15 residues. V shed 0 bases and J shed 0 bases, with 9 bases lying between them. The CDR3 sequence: CASSIDLFDSYEQYF. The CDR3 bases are TGTGCCAGTAGTATAGATCTGTTCGACTCCTACGAGCAGTACTTC.